Each of the 22 T cell receptor beta chains below was sequenced from the same sample in a study of blood T cell repertoires in COVID-19. Generated by immunoSEQ multiplex PCR, the TCRdb table keeps only in-frame clones and is missing some. This table holds around 250,000 clones, 85% to 90% found once. The sample taken for sequencing was peripheral blood. These receptors came from a woman between 65 and 79 years old with active or convalescent COVID-19.

The chain has TRBV4-2 and TRBJ1-4; 8 bases agree with TRBD1. The CDR3 sequence is 15 residues long. Losses at the gene ends were 3 bases for V and 8 bases for J; bases not matched to a gene: 8. Per germline, CDR1 LGHNA and CDR2 YNFKEQ. CDR3 DNA: TGTGCCAGCAGCCAGGGGACAGGCGTCCTGGAAAAACTGTTTTTT. Amino acids: CASSQGTGVLEKLFF.

The chain combines TRBV12-3 or TRBV12-4 with TRBJ2-7; D gene uncertain. V was pared by 3 bases and J by 4 bases, with 10 bases between. CDR3 length: 13 residues. Written as DNA, the CDR3 is TGTGCCAGCAGTTTGGAGCTCAGATACGAGCAGTACTTC. This sequence encodes CASSLELRYEQYF.

This chain connects TRBV6-2 or TRBV6-3 to TRBJ2-7; unclear D gene. The CDR3 sequence is 15 residues long. Germline CDR1 and CDR2: MNHEY and SVGEGT. The V gene lost 6 bases and the J gene lost 6 bases, with 21 bases spanning the gap. As DNA, the CDR3 is TGTGCCAGCAGCCCCTTTCCTCCCAGCGTTTTCGAGCAGTACTTC. Translating gives CASSPFPPSVFEQYF.

V is TRBV18 and J is TRBJ2-1; D might be TRBD2 (6 bases). Germline assignment: CDR1 KGHSH and CDR2 LQKENI. The V and J ends lost 4 bases and 8 bases respectively, with 18 bases between them. This CDR3 comprises 15 residues. CDR3 sequence: CASSRRDLGSDEQFF. The CDR3 DNA reads as TGTGCCAGCTCACGCCGGGACCTCGGGAGCGATGAGCAGTTCTTC.

The genes are TRBV4-3 and TRBJ2-7, with D possibly matching TRBD2 (6 bases). Germline lookup yields CDR1 LGHNA and CDR2 YSLEER. V was cut by 0 bases and J by 4 bases, with 16 bases left in between. This CDR3 is 16 amino acids long. CDR3 region: CASSQDRAGRWYEQYF. DNA for the CDR3: TGCGCCAGCAGCCAAGATAGGGCAGGGAGGTGGTACGAGCAGTACTTC.

The CDR3 region is CASSPLRQGVDEQFF. The DNA of the CDR3 is TGTGCCAGCAGCCCACTCCGGCAGGGCGTCGATGAGCAGTTCTTC. V usage is TRBV5-4 and J usage is TRBJ2-1, with D possibly matching TRBD1 (5 bases). This CDR3 is 15 amino acids long. Between the trimmed V and J ends, which lost 4 bases and 8 bases, there was a span of 19 bases. The germline gives CDR1 SGHNT, CDR2 YYREEE (reference sequence). The whole variable domain, filled in from reference TRBV5-4 and TRBJ2-1, reads ETGVTQSPTHLIKTRGQQVTLRCSSQSGHNTVSWYQQALGQGPQFIFQYYREEENGRGNFPPRFSGLQFPNYSSELNVNALELDDSALYLCASSPLRQGVDEQFFGPGTRLTVL.

The rearrangement joins TRBV19 to TRBJ2-2; D is ambiguous. This CDR3 is 12 amino acids long. The V and J ends lost 10 bases and 6 bases respectively, with 12 bases between them. In germline, CDR1 is LNHDA, CDR2 SQIVND (reference sequence). CDR3 amino acids: CATAYRAGELFF. CDR3 DNA: TGTGCCACCGCCTACCGGGCCGGGGAGCTGTTTTTT.

The V and J genes are TRBV5-4 and TRBJ2-4; a weak D match, TRBD1 (5 bases). This CDR3 is 15 amino acids long. The V end was cut by 4 bases, the J end by 5 bases, with 16 bases between. Per the germline V gene, CDR1 is SGHNT and CDR2 is YYREEE (reference sequence). The CDR3 region has the DNA TGTGCCAGCAGCGCCATTGGGGTCAGGGAAAACATTCAGTACTTC. Its protein is CASSAIGVRENIQYF.

The rearrangement joins TRBV5-4 to TRBJ1-3, with D maybe TRBD1 (5 bases). The CDR3 covers 15 residues. CDR1 SGHNT and CDR2 YYREEE come from the germline V gene (reference sequence). The V and J ends lost 2 bases and 4 bases respectively, with 13 bases between them. The CDR3: CASSFGGIGGNTIYF. The CDR3 DNA reads as TGTGCCAGCAGCTTCGGGGGGATAGGGGGAAACACCATATATTTT.

The chain is built from TRBV25-1 and TRBJ1-1; no clear D. Germline lookup yields CDR1 MGHDK and CDR2 SYGVNS. The CDR3 consists of 11 residues. The ends were cut back, 3 bases at V and 8 bases at J, with 7 bases in the middle. In DNA, the CDR3 is TGTGCCAGCAGTGAGCGCCTCGAAGCTTTCTTT. It translates to CASSERLEAFF.

The chain carries TRBV24-1 and TRBJ1-2, with D possibly matching TRBD1 (6 bases). With 4 bases removed from V and 5 bases from J, the gap between germline ends came to 10 bases. From germline, CDR1 is KGHDR and CDR2 SFDVKD. CDR3 size: 13 residues. CDR3 sequence (DNA): TGTGCCACCAGTGAAAACACAGGGTATGGCTACACCTTC. Translating it yields CATSENTGYGYTF.

The table lists this clone with a count of one. The J gene is TRBJ2-1, the V gene TRBV7-8; 11 nucleotides line up with TRBD2. Germline CDR1 reads SGHVS; CDR2 reads FQNEAQ. The CDR3 extends over 16 amino acids. V shed 5 bases, J shed 4 bases, and the junction held 7 bases outside the gene matches. The CDR3 DNA follows: TGTGCCAGCAGCCTTAGCGGGGGGGTCCGGTACAATGAGCAGTTCTTC. Protein: CASSLSGGVRYNEQFF.

The chain is built from TRBV5-1 and TRBJ1-1; maybe TRBD1 (5 bases). Trimming removed 2 bases at V and 5 bases at J, with 10 bases between. The CDR3 totals 13 residues. CDR1 SGHRS and CDR2 YFSETQ come from the germline V gene. This CDR3 reads CASSLQDRTEAFF. The DNA of the CDR3 is TGCGCCAGCAGCTTACAGGATCGTACTGAAGCTTTCTTT.

J is TRBJ2-4 and V is TRBV27; 8 bases agree with TRBD2. Per the germline V gene, CDR1 is MNHEY and CDR2 is SMNVEV (reference sequence). V lost 4 bases to trimming and J lost 6 bases; unmatched junction nucleotides: 8. The CDR3 covers 15 residues. The chain's CDR3 is CASSSRLANGNIQYF. CDR3 DNA: TGTGCCAGCAGTTCAAGACTAGCGAACGGAAACATTCAGTACTTC.

The J gene is TRBJ2-1, the V gene TRBV6-1, with D possibly matching TRBD2 (5 bases). The CDR3 totals 15 residues. Germline V gene lookup returns CDR1 MNHNS and CDR2 SASEGT. V lost 2 bases and J 10 bases, leaving 18 bases between the germline ends. The CDR3 DNA reads as TGTGCCAGCAGTGAATCTTCCCTAGCCAGTTTCGAGCAGTTCTTC. This translates into CASSESSLASFEQFF.

The chain is built from TRBV9 and TRBJ2-2; tentatively, D is TRBD1 (6 bases). Trimming shortened V by 2 bases and J by 3 bases, and 8 bases separated the two germline ends. CDR1 SGDLS and CDR2 YYNGEE come from the germline V gene. The CDR3 has 14 residues. The CDR3 protein is CASSVGGDTGELFF. CDR3 in DNA: TGTGCCAGCAGCGTTGGGGGCGACACCGGGGAGCTGTTTTTT.

This clone has a single count. The CDR3 nucleotides read TGTGCCAGCAGTAGCCGCCAAGGAGACAGGGGAGGACGTTACTATGGCTACACCTTC. Protein sequence: CASSSRQGDRGGRYYGYTF. This rearrangement joins TRBV27 to TRBJ1-2; 8 bases map to TRBD1. This CDR3 has 19 amino acids. The V segment lost 5 bases and the J segment 3 bases; nucleotides outside the gene matches: 20. Germline V gives CDR1 MNHEY, CDR2 SMNVEV (reference sequence).

The J gene is TRBJ1-6, the V gene TRBV11-2, with unresolved D. CDR1 and CDR2 from the germline V gene are SGHAT and FQNNGV. The ends were cut back, 5 bases at V and 7 bases at J, with 12 bases in the middle. The CDR3 length is 14 residues. The CDR3 loop is CASSQALQNSPLHF. DNA for the CDR3: TGTGCCAGCAGCCAAGCACTGCAAAATTCACCCCTCCACTTT.

The chain is built from TRBV7-2 and TRBJ2-2; 7 nucleotides line up with TRBD2. The CDR3 spans 14 residues. V trimming: 7 bases; J trimming: 3 bases; junction bases outside the gene matches: 5. Germline lookup yields CDR1 SGHTA and CDR2 FQGNSA. CDR3 sequence (DNA): TGTGCCAGCACCCCCGGGGGGTACACCGGGGAGCTGTTTTTT. Encoded protein: CASTPGGYTGELFF.

The rearrangement joins TRBV12-3 or TRBV12-4 to TRBJ1-5; D ambiguous. This CDR3 spans 13 amino acids. V was trimmed by 4 bases and J by 5 bases, leaving 9 bases between them. CDR3 sequence: CASSSDSHQPQHF. In DNA, the CDR3 is TGTGCCAGCAGTTCGGACTCTCATCAGCCCCAGCATTTT.

The rearrangement links TRBV12-3 or TRBV12-4 to TRBJ1-1; D remains unclear. V dropped 3 bases and J dropped 3 bases, with 5 bases sitting between them. The CDR3 extends over 12 amino acids. CDR3 sequence: CASSFGHTEAFF. Written as DNA, the CDR3 is TGTGCCAGCAGTTTCGGTCACACTGAAGCTTTCTTT.

This chain joins TRBV6-5 and TRBJ1-5, with D hard to call. This CDR3 region has 15 residues. Trimming cost V 5 bases and J 0 bases, with 11 bases left between them. In germline, CDR1 is MNHEY, CDR2 SVGAGI. CDR3 amino acids: CASSLGLYSNQPQHF. In DNA, the CDR3 is TGTGCCAGCAGTCTCGGACTGTATAGCAATCAGCCCCAGCATTTT.